Described below is a single T cell receptor beta chain sequence and its context. The CDR3 loop spans 13 amino acids. V lost 1 base and J lost 8; bases outside the gene matches: 0. Germline V gene data show CDR1 as SEHNR and CDR2 as FQNEAQ (reference sequence). Profiling relied on immunoSEQ multiplex PCR, and the TCRdb table lists in-frame clones only, not all of them. This sample has approximately 230,000 clones, with more than 65% found just once. The data originate from a study of blood T cell repertoires in COVID-19. Study as a whole: Acute-phase and convalescent COVID-19 samples originated in the United States, Italy and Spain. The cDNA or gDNA used as material had been derived from T cells, B-cell-depleted T cells, or PBMCs.

Sequencing was carried out using peripheral blood. This chain connects TRBV7-9 to TRBJ1-4, with 8 bases fitting TRBD1. The TCR originated in a woman aged 40 to 49 with active or convalescent COVID-19. The CDR3 sequence is CASSLGTGEKLFF. In DNA, the CDR3 is TGTGCCAGCAGCTTAGGGACAGGGGAAAAACTGTTTTTT.